Listed here are 12 T cell receptor beta chains from one sample, sequenced in a study of graft-versus-host responses after intestinal transplantation. Clones were sequenced by immunoSEQ multiplex PCR, and TCRdb holds only the in-frame ones, with some missing. This table has about 97,000 clones, approximately 90% appearing once. This material consisted of PBMCs, taken about 440 days after intestinal transplant. Every receptor here comes from a human patient who received an intestinal transplant, so some T cells may come from the graft donor.

The V call is TRBV5-4, the J call TRBJ2-7, with a tentative D call TRBD1 (6 bases). V gave up 0 bases and J gave up 0 bases, with 10 bases separating them. CDR1 is SGHNT and CDR2 is YYREEE in the germline V gene (reference sequence). The CDR3 sequence is 15 residues long. In nucleotides, the CDR3 is TGTGCCAGCAGCTTGGATCAGGGGAGCTCCTACGAGCAGTACTTC. Translating it yields CASSLDQGSSYEQYF.

This clone was counted a single time. V usage is TRBV28 and J usage is TRBJ2-5, with a weak D call TRBD2 (5 bases). Germline V gene data show CDR1 as MDHEN and CDR2 as SYDVKM. The CDR3 consists of 16 residues. Trimming left V 11 bases short and J 0 bases short, with 22 bases between. The CDR3 sequence: CAASPPVAKYQETQYF. CDR3 DNA sequence: TGTGCCGCCTCCCCGCCGGTAGCGAAGTACCAAGAGACCCAGTACTTC.

The chain employs TRBV14 and TRBJ2-1; unclear D gene. The CDR3 loop spans 15 amino acids. The germline V gene encodes CDR1 SGHDN and CDR2 FVKESK. The V end was cut by 2 bases, the J end by 0 bases, with 8 bases between. The CDR3 DNA is TGTGCCAGCAGCCAAATACAGAGCTCCTACAATGAGCAGTTCTTC. This sequence encodes CASSQIQSSYNEQFF.

The rearrangement joins TRBV10-3 to TRBJ2-6; the match to TRBD1 covers 8 bases. Trimming removed 7 bases from V and 1 base from J; junction bases left unmatched: 6. In germline, CDR1 is ENHRY, CDR2 SYGVKD. The CDR3 sequence is 16 residues long. CDR3 protein: CAITGGSLSGANVLTF. The CDR3 DNA is TGTGCCATCACAGGGGGCAGTTTATCTGGGGCCAACGTCCTGACTTTC.

This chain links TRBV12-5 with TRBJ1-2, with 7 bases aligning to TRBD1. CDR1 LGHNT and CDR2 FRNRAP come from the germline V gene. The CDR3 covers 13 residues. V was pared by 6 bases and J by 4 bases, with 5 bases of the junction left unmatched. In nucleotides, the CDR3 is TGTGCTAGTGGCCGCGACAGGGCCTATGGCTACACCTTC. Translation gives CASGRDRAYGYTF.

The chain employs TRBV5-6 and TRBJ1-2, with D unclear. Trimming left V 4 bases short and J 4 bases short, with 17 bases between. The CDR3 runs 15 residues. Looked up from germline, CDR1 is SGHDT and CDR2 is YYEEEE. The CDR3 region is CASSQFGEGGYGYTF. The CDR3 nucleotides are TGTGCCAGCAGCCAGTTCGGGGAGGGCGGCTATGGCTACACCTTC.

Here the CDR3 DNA reads TGCGCCAGCAGCCAAGGTAGACTAGCGGGGGGCTATGAGCAGTTCTTC. It encodes CASSQGRLAGGYEQFF. The rearrangement joins TRBV4-1 to TRBJ2-1; 13 nucleotides line up with TRBD2. Losses at the gene ends were 1 base for V and 8 bases for J; bases not matched to a gene: 5. This CDR3 is built from 16 residues. Per the germline V gene, CDR1 is MGHRA and CDR2 is YSYEKL.

This chain links TRBV14 with TRBJ1-3; 7 bases are shared with TRBD1. Germline V gives CDR1 SGHDN, CDR2 FVKESK. The ends lost 8 bases at V and 6 bases at J; junction bases unmatched: 10. The CDR3 consists of 14 residues. CDR3 in DNA: TGTGCCAGCCCAGGGAGACAGGGAAAAAACACCATATATTTT. Protein product: CASPGRQGKNTIYF.

The chain employs TRBV29-1 and TRBJ2-7; D tentatively fits TRBD1 or TRBD2 (6 bases each). Germline V gene sequence: CDR1 SQVTM, CDR2 ANQGSEA. Trimming took off 7 bases at V and 3 bases at J, with 13 bases between the two ends. This CDR3 is 12 amino acids long. This chain's CDR3 is CSAWGADYEQYF. The CDR3 DNA follows: TGCAGCGCTTGGGGGGCGGACTACGAGCAGTACTTC.

This clone was observed a few times. The rearrangement joins TRBV18 to TRBJ1-2; D remains ambiguous. The CDR3 contains 14 residues. Per the germline V gene, CDR1 is KGHSH and CDR2 is LQKENI. The V end was cut by 0 bases, the J end by 5 bases, with 10 bases between. Here the CDR3 DNA reads TGTGCCAGCTCACCACCGTCCCCTCTGTATGGCTACACCTTC. Protein sequence: CASSPPSPLYGYTF.

This chain uses TRBV2 with TRBJ2-3, with 7 bases lining up with TRBD2. Trimming at V came to 5 bases and at J to 7 bases, leaving 6 bases not matched to a gene. Looked up from germline, CDR1 is SNHLY and CDR2 is FYNNEI. The CDR3 sequence is 13 residues long. The CDR3 sequence is CASSQGLTYTQYF. The CDR3 region has the DNA TGTGCCAGCAGTCAGGGACTAACCTATACGCAGTATTTT. Based on the CDR3 plus reference TRBV2 and TRBJ2-3, the full variable domain is EPEVTQTPSHQVTQMGQEVILRCVPISNHLYFYWYRQILGQKVEFLVSFYNNEISEKSEIFDDQFSVERPDGSNFTLKIRSTKLEDSAMYFCASSQGLTYTQYFGPGTRLTVL.

This clone occurred once. This chain connects TRBV1 to TRBJ1-6. TRBV1 constitutes a pseudogene. The CDR3 has 17 residues. The CDR3 DNA sequence: TGCACCAGCAGCCAAGATCTTTCCGGGACGGATAATTCACCCCTCCACTTT. Amino acid sequence: CTSSQDLSGTDNSPLHF.